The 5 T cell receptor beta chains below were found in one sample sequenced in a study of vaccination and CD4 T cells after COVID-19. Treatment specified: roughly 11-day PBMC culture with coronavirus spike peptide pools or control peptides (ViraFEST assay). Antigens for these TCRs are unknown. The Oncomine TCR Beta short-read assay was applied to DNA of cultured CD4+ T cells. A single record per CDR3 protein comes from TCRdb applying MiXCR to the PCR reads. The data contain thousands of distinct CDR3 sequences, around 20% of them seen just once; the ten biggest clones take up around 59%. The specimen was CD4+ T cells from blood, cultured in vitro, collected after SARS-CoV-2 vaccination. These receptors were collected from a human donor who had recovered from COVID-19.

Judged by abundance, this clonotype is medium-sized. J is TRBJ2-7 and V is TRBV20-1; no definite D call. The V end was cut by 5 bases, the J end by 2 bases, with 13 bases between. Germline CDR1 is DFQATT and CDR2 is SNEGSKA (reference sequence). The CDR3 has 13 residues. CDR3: CSASSVATYEQYF. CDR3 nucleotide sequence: TGCAGTGCTTCCTCGGTCGCGACCTACGAGCAGTACTTC.

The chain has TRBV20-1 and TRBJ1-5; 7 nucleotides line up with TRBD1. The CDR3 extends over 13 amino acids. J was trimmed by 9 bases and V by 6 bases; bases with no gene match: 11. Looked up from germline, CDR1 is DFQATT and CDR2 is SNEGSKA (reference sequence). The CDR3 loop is CSARRDSSSPQHF. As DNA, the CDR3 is TGCAGTGCCAGAAGGGACAGCAGTTCGCCCCAGCATTTT.

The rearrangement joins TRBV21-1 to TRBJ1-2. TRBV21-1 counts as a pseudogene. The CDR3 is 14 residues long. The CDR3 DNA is TGTGCCAGCAGCAAAGGCGAAGGGAACTATGGCTACACCTTC. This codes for CASSKGEGNYGYTF.

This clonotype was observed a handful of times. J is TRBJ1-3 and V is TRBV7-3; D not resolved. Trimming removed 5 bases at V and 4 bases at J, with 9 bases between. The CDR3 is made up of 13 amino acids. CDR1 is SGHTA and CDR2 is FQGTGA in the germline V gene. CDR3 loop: CASSAGYGNTIYF. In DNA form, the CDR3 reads TGTGCCAGCAGCGCCGGTTACGGAAACACCATATATTTT.

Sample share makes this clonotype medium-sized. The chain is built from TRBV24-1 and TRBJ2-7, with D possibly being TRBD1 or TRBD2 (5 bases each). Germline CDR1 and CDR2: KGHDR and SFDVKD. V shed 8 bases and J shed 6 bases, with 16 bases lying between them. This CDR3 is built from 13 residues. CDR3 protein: CATTGTYPSEQYF. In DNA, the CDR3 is TGTGCCACCACCGGGACCTATCCCTCCGAGCAGTACTTC.